Presented here are 5 T cell receptor beta chains from one specimen sequenced in a study of T cell repertoires in cytomegalovirus infection. TCRdb re-called the reads with MiXCR, one entry per CDR3 protein. The sample yields around 130,000 distinct CDR3 sequences, 8% to 9% seen once. The sample consisted of PBMCs. Receptors originate from a human donor in good health (CMV status not recorded). Some clones in this sample may be carry-over from other donors' samples.

In this sample, this clonotype turned up many times. The chain recombines TRBV7-2 with TRBJ1-5, with D unclear. Germline V gene lookup returns CDR1 SGHTA and CDR2 FQGNSA. The V end lost 0 bases, the J end lost 11 bases, and 11 bases lay between the germline ends. The CDR3 is 13 residues long. CDR3 region: CASSLARATAQHF. DNA of the CDR3: TGTGCCAGCAGCTTAGCGCGGGCGACGGCCCAGCATTTT.

With respect to this clonotype: This may stem from a read error, because a much larger clone lies one nucleotide away. This CDR3 reads CASGTAPGKFF. For the CDR3, the DNA is TGTGCCAGCGGCACCGCGCCGGGGAAGTTCTTC. V is TRBV28 and J is TRBJ2-1; D is perhaps TRBD2 (5 bases). V shed 8 bases and J shed 14 bases, with 16 bases lying between them. Germline values: CDR1 MDHEN, CDR2 SYDVKM. This CDR3 spans 11 amino acids.

This clonotype has at least ten counts. This chain uses TRBV7-2 with TRBJ1-3; TRBD1 is a possible D gene (5 bases). The germline V gene encodes CDR1 SGHTA and CDR2 FQGNSA. CDR3 length equals 15 residues. Trimming took 5 bases from V and 0 from J, leaving 11 bases between them. This CDR3 is CASSPGTISGNTIYF. The CDR3 nucleotides are TGTGCCAGCAGCCCCGGGACTATCTCTGGAAACACCATATATTTT. The complete variable domain, with remaining parts taken from reference TRBV7-2 and TRBJ1-3, reads GAGVSQSPSNKVTEKGKDVELRCDPISGHTALYWYRQSLGQGLEFLIYFQGNSAPDKSGLPSDRFSAERTGGSVSTLTIQRTQQEDSAVYLCASSPGTISGNTIYFGEGSWLTVV.

About this clonotype: This may be a read error, as it is one base from a much larger clone. This chain links TRBV18 with TRBJ2-7; 7 bases agree with TRBD1. Trimming cost V 6 bases and J 7 bases; bases outside gene matches: 9. The CDR3 spans 13 residues. Per the germline V gene, CDR1 is KGHSH and CDR2 is LQKENI. The CDR3 nucleotides are TGTGCCAGCTCCTACGACAGGGATGAAGAGCAGTACTTC. Residues: CASSYDRDEEQYF.

There are many counts of this clonotype. This chain joins TRBV7-3 and TRBJ2-1; D ambiguous. Trimming pared 5 bases from V and 4 bases from J, leaving 21 bases between. The germline V gene has CDR1 SGHTA and CDR2 FQGTGA. The length of the CDR3 is 17 residues. The CDR3 here is CASSPPGTRNGYNEQFF. DNA of the CDR3: TGTGCCAGCAGCCCACCCGGTACCAGGAACGGTTACAATGAGCAGTTCTTC.